The clone carrying this TCR beta chain appeared many times. Its specificity is not known. This specimen belongs to a study of molecular identifiers for immune sequencing clone quantification. Study information: Replicate runs used RNA from approximately 20,000 or 100,000 naive CD8 cells, which was split five ways into aliquots, and four of those aliquots were then sequenced.

The CDR3 contains 17 residues. The V and J ends lost 0 bases and 0 bases, in that order; junction bases with no gene match: 6. Germline lookup yields CDR1 MNHEY and CDR2 SVGAGI. The naive CD8 libraries originated from between roughly 17,000 and 1,100,000 sorted cells and drew on 10%, 30% or 50% RNA. TCRdb reprocessed the PCR reads via MiXCR and lists one record per CDR3 protein. The table includes over 600,000 distinct CDR3 sequences, nearly 20% detected once. Study-wide results and limits: Reports indicate spiked Jurkat TCR RNA from one cell could be found among approximately 1 million naive cells. Over 98% of effector molecules, but under 1% in naive cells, were held by clones with more than 20 RNA copies.

The sequencing input was naive CD8+ T cells from blood, with Jurkat cell RNA spiked in. Specified subset: FACS-sorted CD8+CD4-CCR7+CD45RA+ naive T cells. This receptor was taken from a human donor in good health. Some libraries in this study had Jurkat cell RNA spiked in. The rearrangement links TRBV6-5 to TRBJ2-3; TRBD2 agrees at 7 bases. CDR3 sequence: CASSYSSAGESTDTQYF. CDR3 in DNA: TGTGCCAGCAGTTACTCGAGCGCGGGGGAGAGCACAGATACGCAGTATTTT.